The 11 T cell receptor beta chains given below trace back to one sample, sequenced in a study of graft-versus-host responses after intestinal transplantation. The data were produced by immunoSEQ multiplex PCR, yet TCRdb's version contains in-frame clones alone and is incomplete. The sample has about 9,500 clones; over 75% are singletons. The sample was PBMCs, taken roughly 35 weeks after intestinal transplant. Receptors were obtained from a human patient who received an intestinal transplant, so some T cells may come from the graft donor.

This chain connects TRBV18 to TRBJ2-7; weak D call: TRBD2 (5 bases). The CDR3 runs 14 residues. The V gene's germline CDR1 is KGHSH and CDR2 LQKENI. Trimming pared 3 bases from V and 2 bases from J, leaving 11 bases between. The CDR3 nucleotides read TGTGCCAGCTCACCTCGGGATAACCCCTACGAGCAGTACTTC. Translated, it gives CASSPRDNPYEQYF.

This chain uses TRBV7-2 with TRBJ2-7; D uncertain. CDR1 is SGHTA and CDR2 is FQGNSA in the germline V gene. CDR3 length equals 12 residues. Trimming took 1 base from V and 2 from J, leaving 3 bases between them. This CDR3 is CASSLETYEQYF. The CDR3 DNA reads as TGTGCCAGCAGCTTAGAGACCTACGAGCAGTACTTC.

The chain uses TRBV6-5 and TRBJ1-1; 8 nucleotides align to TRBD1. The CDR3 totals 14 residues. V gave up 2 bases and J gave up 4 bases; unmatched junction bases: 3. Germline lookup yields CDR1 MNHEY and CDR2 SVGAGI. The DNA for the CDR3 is TGTGCCAGCAGTTACGGGCAGGGGGCCACTGAAGCTTTCTTT. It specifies CASSYGQGATEAFF.

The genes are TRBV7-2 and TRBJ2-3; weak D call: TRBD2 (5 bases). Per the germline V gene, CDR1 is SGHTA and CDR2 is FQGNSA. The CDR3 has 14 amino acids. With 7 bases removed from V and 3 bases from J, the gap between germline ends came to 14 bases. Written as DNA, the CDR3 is TGTGCCAGCAAGACCCGCGGGCGGACAGATACGCAGTATTTT. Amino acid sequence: CASKTRGRTDTQYF.

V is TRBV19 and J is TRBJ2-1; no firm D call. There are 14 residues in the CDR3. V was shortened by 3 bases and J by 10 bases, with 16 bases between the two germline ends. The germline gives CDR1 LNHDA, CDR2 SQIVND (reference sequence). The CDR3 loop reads CASSIAPSQKEQFF. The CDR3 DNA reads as TGTGCCAGTAGTATTGCCCCTTCACAGAAAGAGCAGTTCTTC.

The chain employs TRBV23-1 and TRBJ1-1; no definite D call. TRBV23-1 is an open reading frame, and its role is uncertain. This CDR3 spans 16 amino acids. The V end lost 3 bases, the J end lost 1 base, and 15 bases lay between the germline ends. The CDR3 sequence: CASSHTADDKNTEAFF. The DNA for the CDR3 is TGCGCCAGCAGTCATACAGCGGACGATAAGAACACTGAAGCTTTCTTT.

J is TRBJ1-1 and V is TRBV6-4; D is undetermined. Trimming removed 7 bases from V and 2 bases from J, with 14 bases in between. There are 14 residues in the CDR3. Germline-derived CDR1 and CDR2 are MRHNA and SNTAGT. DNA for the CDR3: TGTGCCAGCAAAGGCGGAACGGGCAACACTGAAGCTTTCTTT. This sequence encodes CASKGGTGNTEAFF.

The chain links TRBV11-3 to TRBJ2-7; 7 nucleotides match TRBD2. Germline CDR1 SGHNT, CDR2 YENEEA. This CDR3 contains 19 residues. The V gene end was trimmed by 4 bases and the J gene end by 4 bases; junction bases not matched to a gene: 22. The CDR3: CASSYLRGGDPIPEYEQYF. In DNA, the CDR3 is TGTGCCAGCAGCTACCTTCGCGGGGGAGACCCCATTCCAGAATACGAGCAGTACTTC.

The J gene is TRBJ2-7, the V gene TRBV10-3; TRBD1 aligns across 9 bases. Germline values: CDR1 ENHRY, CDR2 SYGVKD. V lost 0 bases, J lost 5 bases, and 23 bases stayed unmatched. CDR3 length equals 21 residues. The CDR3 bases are TGTGCCATCAGTGAGTCGGATGTCCTGAGGGAATGGCACAGGGGGCTTCACGAGCAGTACTTC. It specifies CAISESDVLREWHRGLHEQYF.

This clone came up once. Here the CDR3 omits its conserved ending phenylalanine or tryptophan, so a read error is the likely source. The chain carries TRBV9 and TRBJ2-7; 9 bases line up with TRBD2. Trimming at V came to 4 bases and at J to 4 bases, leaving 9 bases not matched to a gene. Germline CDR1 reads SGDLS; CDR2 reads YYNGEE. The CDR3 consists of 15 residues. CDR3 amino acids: CASSPKLAGLYEQYL. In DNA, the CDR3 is TGTGCCAGCAGCCCTAAACTAGCGGGTCTTTACGAGCAGTACCTC.

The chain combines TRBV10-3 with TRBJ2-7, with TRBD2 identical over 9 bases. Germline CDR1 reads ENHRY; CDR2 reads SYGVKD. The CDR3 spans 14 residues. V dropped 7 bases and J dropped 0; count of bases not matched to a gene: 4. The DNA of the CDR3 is TGTGCCATCACGCGGGAGGGCGGCTCCTACGAGCAGTACTTC. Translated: CAITREGGSYEQYF.